This TCR beta chain appears in the sequencing data of a study of shared clonotypes between healthy human individuals. Data came from immunoSEQ multiplex PCR; TCRdb stores just in-frame clones and leaves some out. The data hold roughly 2.2 million clones, with about 92% observed a single time. The length of the CDR3 is 16 residues. V lost 3 bases and J lost 5; bases outside the gene matches: 11. Looked up from germline, CDR1 is MNHNS and CDR2 is SASEGT. The chain links TRBV6-1 to TRBJ1-1; TRBD1 aligns across 8 bases. The source of this sequence is a man in his late teens or twenties in good health. Some clones in this sample may be carry-over from other donors' samples. The sample was naive CD4+ T cells from PBMCs. Described subset: CD45RA+ positively selected. In DNA, the CDR3 is TGTGCCAGCAGTGATACAGGGGGGAGAGACAGAACTGAAGCTTTCTTT. This translates into CASSDTGGRDRTEAFF.